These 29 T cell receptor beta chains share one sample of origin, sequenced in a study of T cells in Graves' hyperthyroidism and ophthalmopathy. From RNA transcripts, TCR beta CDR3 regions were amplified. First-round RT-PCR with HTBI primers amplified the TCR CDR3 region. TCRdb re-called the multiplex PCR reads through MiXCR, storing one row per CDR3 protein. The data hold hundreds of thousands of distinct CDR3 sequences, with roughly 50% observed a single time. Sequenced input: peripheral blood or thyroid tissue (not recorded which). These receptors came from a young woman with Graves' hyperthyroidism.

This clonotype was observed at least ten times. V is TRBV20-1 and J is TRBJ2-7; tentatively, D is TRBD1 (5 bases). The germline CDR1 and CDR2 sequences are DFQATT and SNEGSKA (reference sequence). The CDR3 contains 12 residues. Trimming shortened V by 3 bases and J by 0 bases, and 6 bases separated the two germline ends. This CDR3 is CSARDNSYEQYF. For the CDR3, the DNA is TGCAGTGCTAGGGACAACTCCTACGAGCAGTACTTC.

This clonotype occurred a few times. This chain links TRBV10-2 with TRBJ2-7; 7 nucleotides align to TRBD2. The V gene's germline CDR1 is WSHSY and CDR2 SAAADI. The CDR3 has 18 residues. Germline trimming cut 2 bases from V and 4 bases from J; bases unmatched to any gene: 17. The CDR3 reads CASSEGLAADRISYEQYF. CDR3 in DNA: TGCGCCAGCAGTGAGGGGCTAGCGGCCGACCGTATATCTTACGAGCAGTACTTC.

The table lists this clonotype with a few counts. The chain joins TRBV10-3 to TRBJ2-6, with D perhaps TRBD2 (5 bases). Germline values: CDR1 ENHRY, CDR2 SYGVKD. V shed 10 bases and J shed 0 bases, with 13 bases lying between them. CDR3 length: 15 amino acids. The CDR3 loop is CASSGTISGANVLTF. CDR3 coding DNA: TGTGCCAGCAGCGGCACTATCTCTGGGGCCAACGTCCTGACTTTC.

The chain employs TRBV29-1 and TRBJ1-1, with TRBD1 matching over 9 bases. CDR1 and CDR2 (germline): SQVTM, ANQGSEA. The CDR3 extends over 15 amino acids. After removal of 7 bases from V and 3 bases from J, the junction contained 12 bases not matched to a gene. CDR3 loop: CSANGGTGLDTEAFF. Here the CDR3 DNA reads TGCAGCGCCAATGGGGGGACAGGGTTGGACACTGAAGCTTTCTTT.

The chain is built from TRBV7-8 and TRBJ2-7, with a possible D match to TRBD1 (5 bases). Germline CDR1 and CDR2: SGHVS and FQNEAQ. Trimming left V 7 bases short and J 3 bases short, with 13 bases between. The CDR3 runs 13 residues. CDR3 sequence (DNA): TGTGCCAGCAACCCGGACAAGATCTACGAGCAGTACTTC. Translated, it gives CASNPDKIYEQYF.

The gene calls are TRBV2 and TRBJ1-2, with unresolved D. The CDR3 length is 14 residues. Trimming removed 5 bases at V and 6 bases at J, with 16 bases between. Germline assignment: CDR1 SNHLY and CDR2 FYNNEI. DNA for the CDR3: TGTGCCAGCAGTTACGGGCCCCGGTCGGATGGCTACACCTTC. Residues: CASSYGPRSDGYTF.

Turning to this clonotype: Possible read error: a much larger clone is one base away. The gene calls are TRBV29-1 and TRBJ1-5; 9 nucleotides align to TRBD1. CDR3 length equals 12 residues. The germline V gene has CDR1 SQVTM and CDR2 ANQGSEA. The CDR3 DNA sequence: TGCAGTGCTAGGACAGGGGATCAGCCCCAGCATTTT. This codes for CSARTGDQPQHF.

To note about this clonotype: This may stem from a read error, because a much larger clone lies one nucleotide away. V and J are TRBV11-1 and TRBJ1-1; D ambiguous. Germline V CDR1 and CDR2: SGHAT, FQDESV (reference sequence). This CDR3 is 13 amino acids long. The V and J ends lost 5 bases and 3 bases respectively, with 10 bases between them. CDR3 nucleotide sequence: TGTGCCAGCAGCCAGCGGTCGGACACTGAAGCTTTCTTT. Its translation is CASSQRSDTEAFF.

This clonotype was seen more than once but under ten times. The CDR3 loop is CSARDYGIRAFF. The CDR3 bases are TGCAGTGCTAGAGATTACGGTATAAGAGCTTTCTTT. The J gene is TRBJ1-1, the V gene TRBV20-1; D gene ambiguous. CDR1 and CDR2 (germline): DFQATT, SNEGSKA (reference sequence). This CDR3 is built from 12 residues. V was shortened by 0 bases and J by 10 bases, with 12 bases between the two germline ends.

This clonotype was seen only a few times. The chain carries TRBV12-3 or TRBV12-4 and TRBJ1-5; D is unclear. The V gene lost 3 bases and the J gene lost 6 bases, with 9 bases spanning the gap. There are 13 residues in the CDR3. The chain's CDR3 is CASSFRSGQPQHF. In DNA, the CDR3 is TGTGCCAGCAGTTTTCGATCGGGTCAGCCCCAGCATTTT.

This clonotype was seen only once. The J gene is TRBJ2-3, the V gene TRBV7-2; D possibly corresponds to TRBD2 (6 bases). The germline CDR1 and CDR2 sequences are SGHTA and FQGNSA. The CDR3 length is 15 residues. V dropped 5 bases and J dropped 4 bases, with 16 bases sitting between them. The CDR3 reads CASSPVLASSDTQYF. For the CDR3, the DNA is TGTGCCAGCAGCCCGGTGCTAGCGAGCTCAGATACGCAGTATTTT. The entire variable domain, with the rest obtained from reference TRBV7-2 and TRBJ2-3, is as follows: GAGVSQSPSNKVTEKGKDVELRCDPISGHTALYWYRQSLGQGLEFLIYFQGNSAPDKSGLPSDRFSAERTGGSVSTLTIQRTQQEDSAVYLCASSPVLASSDTQYFGPGTRLTVL.

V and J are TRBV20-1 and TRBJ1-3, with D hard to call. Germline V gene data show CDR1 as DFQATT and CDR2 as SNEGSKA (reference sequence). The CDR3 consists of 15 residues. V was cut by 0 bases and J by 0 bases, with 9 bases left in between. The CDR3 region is CSARDAAYSGNTIYF. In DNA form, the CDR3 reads TGCAGTGCTAGAGATGCAGCCTACTCTGGAAACACCATATATTTT.

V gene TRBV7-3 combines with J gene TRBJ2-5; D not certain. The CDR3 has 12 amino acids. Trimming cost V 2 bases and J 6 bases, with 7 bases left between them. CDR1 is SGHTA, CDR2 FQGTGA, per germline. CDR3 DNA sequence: TGTGCCAGCAGCTTAGATTACCAGACCCAGTACTTC. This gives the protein CASSLDYQTQYF.

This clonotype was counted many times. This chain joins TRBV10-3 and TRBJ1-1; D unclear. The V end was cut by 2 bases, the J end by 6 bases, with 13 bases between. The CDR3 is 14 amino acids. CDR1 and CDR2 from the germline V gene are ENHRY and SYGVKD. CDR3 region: CAISEAARGPEAFF. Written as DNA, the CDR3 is TGTGCCATCAGTGAGGCTGCCCGAGGCCCTGAAGCTTTCTTT.

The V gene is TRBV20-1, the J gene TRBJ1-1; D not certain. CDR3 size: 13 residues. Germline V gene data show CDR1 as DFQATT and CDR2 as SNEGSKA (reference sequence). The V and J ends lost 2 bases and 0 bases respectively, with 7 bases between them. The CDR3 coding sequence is TGCAGTGCTAGAAGGCCGCTGAACACTGAAGCTTTCTTT. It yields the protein CSARRPLNTEAFF.

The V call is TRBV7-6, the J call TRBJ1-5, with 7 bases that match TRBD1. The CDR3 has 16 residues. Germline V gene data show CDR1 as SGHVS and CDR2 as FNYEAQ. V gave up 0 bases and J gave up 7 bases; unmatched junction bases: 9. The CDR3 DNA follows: TGTGCCAGCAGCTTAGCGGGGGTACAGGGGTACCAGCCCCAGCATTTT. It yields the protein CASSLAGVQGYQPQHF.

The CDR3 loop is CASTQRIGTANEKLFF. CDR3 DNA sequence: TGTGCCAGCACCCAGAGAATTGGGACAGCAAATGAAAAACTGTTTTTT. This chain uses TRBV2 with TRBJ1-4; 7 nucleotides agree with TRBD1. Per germline, CDR1 SNHLY and CDR2 FYNNEI. The V segment lost 7 bases and the J segment 5 bases; nucleotides outside the gene matches: 13. This CDR3 comprises 16 residues.

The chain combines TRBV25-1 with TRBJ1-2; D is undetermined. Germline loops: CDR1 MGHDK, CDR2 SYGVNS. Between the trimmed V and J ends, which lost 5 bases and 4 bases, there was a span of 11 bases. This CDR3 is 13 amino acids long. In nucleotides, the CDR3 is TGTGCCAGCAGTACCCCAGTCGGCTATGGCTACACCTTC. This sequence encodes CASSTPVGYGYTF.

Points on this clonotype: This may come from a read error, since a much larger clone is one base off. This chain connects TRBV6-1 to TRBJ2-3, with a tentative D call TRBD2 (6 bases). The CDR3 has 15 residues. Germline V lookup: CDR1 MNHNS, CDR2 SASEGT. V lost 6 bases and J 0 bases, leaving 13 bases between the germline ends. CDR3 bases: TGTGCCAGCAGGCCACTAGCAGTCAGCACAGATACGCAGTATTTT. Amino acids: CASRPLAVSTDTQYF.

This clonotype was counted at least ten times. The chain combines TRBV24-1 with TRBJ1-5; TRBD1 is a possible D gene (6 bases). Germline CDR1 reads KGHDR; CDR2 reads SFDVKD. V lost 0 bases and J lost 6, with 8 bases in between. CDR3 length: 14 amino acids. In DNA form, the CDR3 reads TGTGCCACCAGTGATTTGGGGACATCTCAGCCCCAGCATTTT. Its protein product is CATSDLGTSQPQHF.

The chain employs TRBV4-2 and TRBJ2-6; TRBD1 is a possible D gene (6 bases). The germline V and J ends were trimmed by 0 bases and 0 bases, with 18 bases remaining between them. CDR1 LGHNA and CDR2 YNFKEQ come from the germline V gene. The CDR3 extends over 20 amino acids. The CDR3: CASSQDFRDIFLSGANVLTF. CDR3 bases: TGTGCCAGCAGCCAAGATTTCAGGGACATCTTCCTCTCTGGGGCCAACGTCCTGACTTTC.

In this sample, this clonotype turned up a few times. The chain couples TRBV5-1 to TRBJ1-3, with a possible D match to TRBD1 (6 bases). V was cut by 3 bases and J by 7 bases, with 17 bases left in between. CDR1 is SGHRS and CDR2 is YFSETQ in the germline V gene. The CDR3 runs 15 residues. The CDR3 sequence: CASSSSGRGGNTIYF. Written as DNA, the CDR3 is TGCGCCAGCAGCTCGTCCGGGAGAGGGGGGAACACCATATATTTT. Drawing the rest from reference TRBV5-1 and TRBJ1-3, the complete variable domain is KAGVTQTPRYLIKTRGQQVTLSCSPISGHRSVSWYQQTPGQGLQFLFEYFSETQRNKGNFPGRFSGRQFSNSRSEMNVSTLELGDSALYLCASSSSGRGGNTIYFGEGSWLTVV.

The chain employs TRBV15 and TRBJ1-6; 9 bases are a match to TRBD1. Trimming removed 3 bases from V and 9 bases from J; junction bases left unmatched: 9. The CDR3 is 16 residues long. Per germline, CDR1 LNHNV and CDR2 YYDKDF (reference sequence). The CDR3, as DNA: TGTGCCACCAGCAGCTCGTCCCGGGACAGGGTTTCACCCCTCCACTTT. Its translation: CATSSSSRDRVSPLHF.

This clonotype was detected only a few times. DNA for the CDR3: TGTGCCATCAGTGGGGGGATACCTAATGAAAAACTGTTTTTT. This translates into CAISGGIPNEKLFF. The chain joins TRBV10-3 to TRBJ1-4, with D perhaps matching TRBD1 (5 bases). The CDR3 has 14 residues. In germline, CDR1 is ENHRY, CDR2 SYGVKD. Trimming took 4 bases from V and 3 from J, leaving 9 bases between them.

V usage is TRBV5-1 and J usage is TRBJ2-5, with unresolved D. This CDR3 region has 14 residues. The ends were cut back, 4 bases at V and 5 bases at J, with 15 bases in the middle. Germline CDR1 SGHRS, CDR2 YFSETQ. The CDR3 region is CASSPGLTGETQYF. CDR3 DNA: TGCGCCAGCAGCCCGGGCCTTACGGGCGAGACCCAGTACTTC.

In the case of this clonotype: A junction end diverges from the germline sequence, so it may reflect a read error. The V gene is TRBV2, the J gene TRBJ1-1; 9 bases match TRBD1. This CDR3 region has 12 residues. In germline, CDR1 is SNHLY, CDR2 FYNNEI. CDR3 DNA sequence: TGTGCCAGCAGCGAAGGGACAGGGGAAGCTTTCTTT. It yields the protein CASSEGTGEAFF.

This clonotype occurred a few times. CDR3: CASSRGGIYEQYF. The DNA of the CDR3 is TGTGCCAGTAGTCGAGGGGGCATCTACGAGCAGTACTTC. The V gene is TRBV7-2, the J gene TRBJ2-7, with 7 bases that match TRBD1. CDR1 and CDR2 from the germline V gene are SGHTA and FQGNSA. This CDR3 region has 13 residues. The J segment lost 3 bases and the V segment lost 9 bases, leaving 8 bases of the junction unmatched.

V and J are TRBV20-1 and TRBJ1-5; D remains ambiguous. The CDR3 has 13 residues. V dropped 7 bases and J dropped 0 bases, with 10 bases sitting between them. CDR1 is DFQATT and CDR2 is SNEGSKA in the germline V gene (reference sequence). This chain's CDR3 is CSDRDYSNQPQHF. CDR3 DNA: TGCAGTGACCGAGATTATAGCAATCAGCCCCAGCATTTT.

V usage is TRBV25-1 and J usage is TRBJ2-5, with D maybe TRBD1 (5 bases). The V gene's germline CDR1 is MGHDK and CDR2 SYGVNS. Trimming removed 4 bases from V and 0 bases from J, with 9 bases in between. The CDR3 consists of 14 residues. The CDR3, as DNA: TGTGCCAGCAGTGTTGAAGGGGACCAAGAGACCCAGTACTTC. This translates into CASSVEGDQETQYF.